This TCR beta chain appears in the sequencing data of a study of blood T cell repertoires in COVID-19 (dated by TCRdb to 2020 to 2022). With regard to the full study: Samples from collaborators originated in the United States, Italy and Spain and spanned both the acute and convalescent phases of COVID-19. A de-identified subject ID, COVID-19 status, age in years and sex were almost always included in the sample metadata. The material from the prospective study consisted of cDNA or gDNA derived from T cells, B-cell-depleted T cells, or PBMCs. Deeply sampled blood TCRbeta repertoires from subjects exposed to, actively infected with, or recovered from COVID-19 were included in the dataset. The samples were drawn from the first 160 participants of the ongoing ImmuneRACE study and from 1,254 subjects provided by 6 global collaborators. HLA class I and class II types, where available, came from metadata supplied by the sample provider rather than from assay-based typing. The repertoires were made available in a free public database intended to serve as a resource for research on the immune response to SARS-CoV-2.

This clone was observed a single time. Its binding antigen is unknown. Per-nucleotide qualities are absent, and no much larger clonotype sits a single base away. Study-wide conclusions, independent of this receptor: The amount of clinical and demographic metadata varied by source and participant and was provided uncurated.

The immunoSEQ Assay, a bias-controlled multiplex PCR, was used to amplify TCRbeta CDR3 regions from genomic DNA. Regarding the original processing steps: Within the assay, amplification of reference gene primers was used to estimate how many nucleated cells each sample contained. To quantify the absolute abundance of each unique TCRbeta CDR3 rearrangement, sequence reads were collapsed and filtered. For each sample, productive Simpson clonality was calculated as the square root of Simpson's diversity index over productive rearrangements. Not all clones reach the TCRdb copy of this immuneACCESS table, which keeps in-frame sequences only. Checked studies attribute under half of the gap to unresolved V genes and leave the rest unexplained. The DNA was the basis for D and trimming; V, J and clone size are from that table. The sample contains roughly 410,000 clones, about 90% of them found a single time. 2% to 2.5% of the sample rests with the top ten.

The CDR3 sequence holds 14 residues, the cysteine and phenylalanine included. The retained sequence is limited to the CDR3, 42 bases, with the frame set at the first base. For CDR1 and CDR2, the germline V gene lists SGHTS and YDEGEE. V is shortened by 1 base, J by 6 bases, and the region joining them spans 13 bases. One collaborating source in Seattle enrolled patients while the patients were actively infected and followed the patients over time throughout the course of disease. The collaborating institutions used their own protocols to collect whole blood in K2EDTA tubes. Collaborator samples were shipped for TCRbeta analysis as frozen whole blood, isolated PBMCs, or DNA extracted from either sample type.

Sequencing input: peripheral blood. This sequence was found in a woman aged 60 to 75 with COVID-19, enrolled during active disease. This chain is built from TRBV5-8 and TRBJ1-2; the D gene is perhaps TRBD1, from 5 matching bases. CDR3 loop: CASSLWGLGDGYTF. The DNA sequence is TGTGCCAGCAGCTTGTGGGGACTCGGGGATGGCTACACCTTC.